Described below is a single T cell receptor (beta chain) sequence and its context. Its antigen is currently unknown. This table comes from immunoSEQ multiplex PCR, and its TCRdb copy is limited to in-frame clones, with some not included. This sample has more than 35,000 clones, with around 80% found just once. This record comes from a study of OX40 agonist ivuxolimab in advanced cancers. The V segment lost 0 bases and the J segment 4 bases; nucleotides outside the gene matches: 3. Germline CDR1 is SGDLS and CDR2 is YYNGEE. This CDR3 comprises 14 residues. Findings and limits, study-wide: By week 6 at 0.1 to 3.0 mg/kg, blood CD4+ and CD8+ T cells had expanded clonally.

The chain carries TRBV9 and TRBJ1-2, with 7 bases matching TRBD1. The sequence was collected from an adult with an advanced solid tumor such as melanoma, head and neck, liver or kidney cancer. The sample here was CD4+ or CD8+ T cells sorted from blood, taken in a trial of the OX40 agonist ivuxolimab. The DNA of the CDR3 is TGTGCCAGCAGCGTAGGTGGGGACAGCTATGGCTACACCTTC. It specifies CASSVGGDSYGYTF.